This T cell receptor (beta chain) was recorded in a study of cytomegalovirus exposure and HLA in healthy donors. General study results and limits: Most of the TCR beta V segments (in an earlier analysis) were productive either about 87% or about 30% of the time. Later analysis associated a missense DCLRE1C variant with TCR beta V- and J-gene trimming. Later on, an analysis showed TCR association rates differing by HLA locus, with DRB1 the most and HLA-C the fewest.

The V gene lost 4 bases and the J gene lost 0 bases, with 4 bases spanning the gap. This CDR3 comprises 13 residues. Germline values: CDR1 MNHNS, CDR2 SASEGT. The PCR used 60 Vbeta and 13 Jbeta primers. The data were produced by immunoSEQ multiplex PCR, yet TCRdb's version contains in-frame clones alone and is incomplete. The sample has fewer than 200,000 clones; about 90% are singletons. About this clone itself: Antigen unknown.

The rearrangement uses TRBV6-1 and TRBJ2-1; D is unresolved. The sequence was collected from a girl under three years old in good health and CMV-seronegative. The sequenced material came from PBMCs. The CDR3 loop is CASSGSSYNEQFF. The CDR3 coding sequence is TGTGCCAGCAGTGGTAGCTCCTACAATGAGCAGTTCTTC.